This T cell receptor (beta chain) was found in a study of T cell repertoires in cytomegalovirus infection. TCRdb processed the reads anew with MiXCR; each CDR3 protein has one entry. The table lists approximately 290,000 distinct CDR3 sequences, roughly 26% of them singletons. The CDR3 has 12 amino acids. From germline, CDR1 is LNHDA and CDR2 SQIVND (reference sequence). The germline V and J ends were trimmed by 3 bases and 5 bases, with 7 bases remaining between them. This clonotype was observed a handful of times. The sequenced sample was PBMCs. The TCR sequence derives from a human donor in good health (CMV status not recorded). Some clones in this sample may be carry-over from other donors' samples. V gene TRBV19 combines with J gene TRBJ1-1; no definite D call. The CDR3 loop reads CASSIQATEAFF. The CDR3, as DNA: TGTGCCAGTAGTATCCAGGCAACTGAAGCTTTCTTT.